These T cell receptor beta chains were read from a single sample in a study of T-cell reconstitution after alpha-beta-depleted transplantation in children. One entry per CDR3 protein results from TCRdb running MiXCR on the PCR reads. The sample holds roughly 160,000 distinct CDR3 sequences, roughly 10% seen once. The specimen was PBMCs, collected before TCRalphabeta/CD19-depleted stem cell transplant. These receptors came from a boy between 2 and 15 years old with acute myeloid leukemia, due to receive a stem cell transplant. Each CDR3 is given with its conserved first and last residue. Each record gives: V gene, J gene, D gene, clone size, CDR3 DNA, CDR3 protein. D genes are given only for firm matches. Size tells how often a clone was seen (once, few, many) or the class of an expanded clone, and some rows leave it out.

v_gene: TRBV3-1; j_gene: TRBJ2-3; d_gene: NA; abundance: many; CDR3nt: TGTGCCCGGCGGGCTCCTCTATTTCGCGATACGCAGTATTTT; CDR3aa: CARRAPLFRDTQYF
v_gene: TRBV20-1; j_gene: TRBJ2-2; d_gene: NA; abundance: many; CDR3nt: TGCAGTGCTAGAGAGTGGGGGGTAGCCGGGGAGCTGTTTTTT; CDR3aa: CSAREWGVAGELFF
v_gene: TRBV28; j_gene: TRBJ2-1; d_gene: TRBD2; abundance: many; CDR3nt: TGTGCCAGCAGTTACGGACTAGCGGGAGATGACAATGAGCAGTTCTTC; CDR3aa: CASSYGLAGDDNEQFF
v_gene: TRBV6-1; j_gene: TRBJ1-6; d_gene: NA; abundance: many; CDR3nt: TGTGCCAGCTGGGGGACAAGGAATTCACCCCTCCACTTT; CDR3aa: CASWGTRNSPLHF
v_gene: TRBV2; j_gene: TRBJ1-2; d_gene: NA; abundance: many; CDR3nt: TGTGCCAGCAGCGAGGGCCCTAACTATGGCTACACCTTC; CDR3aa: CASSEGPNYGYTF
v_gene: TRBV4-2; j_gene: TRBJ2-1; d_gene: TRBD2; abundance: many; CDR3nt: TGTGCCAGCAGCCAAGACCTAGCGGGAATAAATGAGCAGTTCTTC; CDR3aa: CASSQDLAGINEQFF
v_gene: TRBV7-6; j_gene: TRBJ2-1; d_gene: NA; abundance: many; CDR3nt: TGTGCCAGCAGCAAAGGGCGCGCGCGAAGCTCCTACAATGAGCAGTTCTTC; CDR3aa: CASSKGRARSSYNEQFF
v_gene: TRBV30; j_gene: TRBJ1-1; d_gene: NA; abundance: many; CDR3nt: TGTGCCTGGACCTCCCTTGGAGTGGGAATCACTGAAGCTTTCTTT; CDR3aa: CAWTSLGVGITEAFF
v_gene: TRBV20-1; j_gene: TRBJ2-3; d_gene: TRBD1; abundance: many; CDR3nt: TGCAGTGCTGGGGACAGAACTAGCACAGATACGCAGTATTTT; CDR3aa: CSAGDRTSTDTQYF
v_gene: TRBV20-1; j_gene: TRBJ2-1; d_gene: NA; abundance: NA; CDR3nt: TGCAGTGCTAGGAGGGGGAGGGCTTACAATGAGCAGTTCTTC; CDR3aa: CSARRGRAYNEQFF
v_gene: TRBV25-1; j_gene: TRBJ1-1; d_gene: NA; abundance: few; CDR3nt: TGTGCCAGCACCACTGAAGCTTTCTTT; CDR3aa: CASTTEAFF
v_gene: TRBV27; j_gene: TRBJ2-7; d_gene: TRBD1; abundance: many; CDR3nt: TGTGCCAGCAGTCCGGGGACAGGGCTCTACGAGCAGTACTTC; CDR3aa: CASSPGTGLYEQYF
v_gene: TRBV2; j_gene: TRBJ1-4; d_gene: NA; abundance: once; CDR3nt: TGTGCCAGCAGGCCCCGGTGGACAAGGAATGAAAAACTGTTTTTT; CDR3aa: CASRPRWTRNEKLFF
v_gene: TRBV9; j_gene: TRBJ2-2; d_gene: TRBD1; abundance: many; CDR3nt: TGTGCCAGCACCTACCTTCAGGGGGACGGGGAGCTGTTTTTT; CDR3aa: CASTYLQGDGELFF
v_gene: TRBV3-1; j_gene: TRBJ2-3; d_gene: NA; abundance: many; CDR3nt: TGTGCCAGCAGCCCCCGGGCCCAGCAGACGCAGTATTTT; CDR3aa: CASSPRAQQTQYF
v_gene: TRBV28; j_gene: TRBJ1-5; d_gene: TRBD1; abundance: many; CDR3nt: TGTGCCAGCAGTTTATTTATGGGACAGGGCTATAGCAATCAGCCCCAGCATTTT; CDR3aa: CASSLFMGQGYSNQPQHF
v_gene: TRBV18; j_gene: TRBJ1-1; d_gene: NA; abundance: once; CDR3nt: TGTGCCAGCTCAGCAAATGACGGGGACACTGAAGCTTTCTTT; CDR3aa: CASSANDGDTEAFF
v_gene: TRBV12-3/TRBV12-4; j_gene: TRBJ1-1; d_gene: NA; abundance: many; CDR3nt: TGTGCCAGCAGTTTAATTCTCGGCGGTGAAGCTTTCTTT; CDR3aa: CASSLILGGEAFF
v_gene: TRBV5-1; j_gene: TRBJ2-3; d_gene: NA; abundance: many; CDR3nt: TGCGCCAGCAGCTTGGCTAGCACAGATACGCAGTATTTT; CDR3aa: CASSLASTDTQYF
v_gene: TRBV5-1; j_gene: TRBJ2-5; d_gene: NA; abundance: many; CDR3nt: TGCGCCAGCACTGCCGGTGTGGAGACCCAGTACTTC; CDR3aa: CASTAGVETQYF
v_gene: TRBV7-6; j_gene: TRBJ1-3; d_gene: NA; abundance: many; CDR3nt: TGTGCCAGCAGCTTAGGACGCCCAACATCTGGAAACACCATATATTTT; CDR3aa: CASSLGRPTSGNTIYF
v_gene: TRBV24-1; j_gene: TRBJ2-1; d_gene: NA; abundance: many; CDR3nt: TGTGCCACCAGTGATTTTCCCAGGGGATCCTACAATGAGCAGTTCTTC; CDR3aa: CATSDFPRGSYNEQFF
v_gene: TRBV20-1; j_gene: TRBJ2-1; d_gene: TRBD2; abundance: many; CDR3nt: TGCAGTGCTAGAGATTCTGGCGGGAGGATTTCCTACAATGAGCAGTTCTTC; CDR3aa: CSARDSGGRISYNEQFF
v_gene: TRBV18; j_gene: TRBJ1-5; d_gene: NA; abundance: many; CDR3nt: TGTGCCAGCTCTCGCAGGGGTTCTTCGGGCAATCAGCCCCAGCATTTT; CDR3aa: CASSRRGSSGNQPQHF
v_gene: TRBV12-3/TRBV12-4; j_gene: TRBJ1-5; d_gene: NA; abundance: many; CDR3nt: TGTGCCAGCAGTTTAGTTGAAGGTTATCAGCCCCAGCATTTT; CDR3aa: CASSLVEGYQPQHF
v_gene: TRBV7-3; j_gene: TRBJ2-5; d_gene: NA; abundance: few; CDR3nt: TGTGCCAGCAGCACAGCCGGGACATCGGGAGAGACCCAGTACTTC; CDR3aa: CASSTAGTSGETQYF
v_gene: TRBV20-1; j_gene: TRBJ2-7; d_gene: TRBD1; abundance: many; CDR3nt: TGCAGTGCTAGCGGACAGGGCTTTAACCACGAGCAGTACTTC; CDR3aa: CSASGQGFNHEQYF